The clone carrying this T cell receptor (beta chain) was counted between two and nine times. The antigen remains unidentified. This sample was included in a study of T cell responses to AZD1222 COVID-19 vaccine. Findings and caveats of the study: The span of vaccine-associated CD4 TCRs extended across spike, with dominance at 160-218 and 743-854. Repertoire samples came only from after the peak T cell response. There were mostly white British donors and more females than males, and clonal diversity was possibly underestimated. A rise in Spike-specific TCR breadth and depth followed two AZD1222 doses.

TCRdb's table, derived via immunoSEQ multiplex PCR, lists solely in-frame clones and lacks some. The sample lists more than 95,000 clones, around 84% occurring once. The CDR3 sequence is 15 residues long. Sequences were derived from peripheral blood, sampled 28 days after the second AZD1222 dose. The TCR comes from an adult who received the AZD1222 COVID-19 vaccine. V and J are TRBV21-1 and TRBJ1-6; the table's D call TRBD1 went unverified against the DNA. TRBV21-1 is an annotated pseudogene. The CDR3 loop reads CACSPPGQGGSPLHF. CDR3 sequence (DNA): TGTGCCTGCAGCCCCCCTGGACAGGGGGGCTCACCCCTCCACTTT.